This T cell receptor (beta chain) was identified during a study of neurological immune-mediated disorders. Findings and caveats of the study: Because no CDR3 amino acid sequences were shared across subjects by expanded clones, private repertoires were suggested in all groups.

Time point noted: technical triplicate 2. This clonotype was recorded many times. Its antigen is still unknown. The team produced cDNA through 5'RACE using 10-nucleotide random UMIs. TCRdb re-called the 5' RACE reads through MiXCR, storing one row per CDR3 protein. The sample contains under 35,000 distinct CDR3 sequences, less than 15% of which appear only once. Material for sequencing was CD4+ T cells from blood. The clonotype originates from a female donor with HTLV-1-associated myelopathy (HAM/TSP).

The CDR3 coding sequence is TGCGCCAGCAGCTTGGGGCCCCTACAGGTGAGGGATGAGCAGTTCTTC. This sequence encodes CASSLGPLQVRDEQFF. This chain joins TRBV5-1 and TRBJ2-1; D is possibly TRBD1 or TRBD2 (5 bases each). The ends were cut back, 0 bases at V and 8 bases at J, with 18 bases in the middle. Germline CDR1 and CDR2: SGHRS and YFSETQ. This CDR3 is built from 16 residues.